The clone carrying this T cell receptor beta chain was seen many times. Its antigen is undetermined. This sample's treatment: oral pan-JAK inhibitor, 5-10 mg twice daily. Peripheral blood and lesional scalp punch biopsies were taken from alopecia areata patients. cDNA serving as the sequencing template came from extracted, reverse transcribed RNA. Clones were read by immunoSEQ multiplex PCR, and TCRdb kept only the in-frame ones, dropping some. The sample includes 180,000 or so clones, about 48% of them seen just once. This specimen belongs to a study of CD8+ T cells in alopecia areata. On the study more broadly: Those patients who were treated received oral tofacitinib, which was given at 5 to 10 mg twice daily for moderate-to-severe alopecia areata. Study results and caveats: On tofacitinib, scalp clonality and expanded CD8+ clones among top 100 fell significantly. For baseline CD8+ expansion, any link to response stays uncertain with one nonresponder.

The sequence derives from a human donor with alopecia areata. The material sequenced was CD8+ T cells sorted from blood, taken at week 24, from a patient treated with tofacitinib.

The CDR3 region has the DNA TGCAGCGTTAAGGACAGGTCCGGGAACTATGGCTACACCTTC. It yields the protein CSVKDRSGNYGYTF. The chain combines TRBV29-1 with TRBJ1-2, with 7 positions matching TRBD1. The germline CDR1 and CDR2 sequences are SQVTM and ANQGSEA. The length of the CDR3 is 14 residues. The V segment lost 5 bases and the J segment 2 bases; nucleotides outside the gene matches: 8.